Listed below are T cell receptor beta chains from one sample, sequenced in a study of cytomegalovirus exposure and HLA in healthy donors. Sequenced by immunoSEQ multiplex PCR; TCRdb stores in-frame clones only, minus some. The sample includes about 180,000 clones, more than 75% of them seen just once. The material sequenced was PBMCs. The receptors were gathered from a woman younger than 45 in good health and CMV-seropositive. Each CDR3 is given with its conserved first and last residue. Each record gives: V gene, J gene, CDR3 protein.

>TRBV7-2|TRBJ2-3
CASSVDRVTDTQYF
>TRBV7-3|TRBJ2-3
CASSSTGSSTDTQYF
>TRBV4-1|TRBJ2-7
CASSMAGRGYYEQYF
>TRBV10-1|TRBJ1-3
CASSESRPSSGNTIYF
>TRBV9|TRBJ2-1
CASSVRGKAYNEQFF
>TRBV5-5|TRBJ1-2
CASSSPGQGYGYTF
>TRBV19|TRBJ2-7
CASSTGGLLGRNEQYF
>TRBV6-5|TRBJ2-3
CASRKGGRTDTQYF
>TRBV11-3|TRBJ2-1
CASSSSGTRSYNEQFF
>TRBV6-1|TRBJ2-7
CASSLLGQSSYEQYF
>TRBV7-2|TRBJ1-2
CASSLYGGRGEGGYTF
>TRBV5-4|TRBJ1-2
CASSLGNRVRGYTF
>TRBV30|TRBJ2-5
CAWSVRGPSGTQYF
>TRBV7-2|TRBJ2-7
CASSSLADGFTYEQYF
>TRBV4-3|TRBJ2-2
CASSLKTEGGELFF
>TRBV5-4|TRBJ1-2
CASSSLDRGRGYTF
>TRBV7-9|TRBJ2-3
CASSTTGLLDTQYF
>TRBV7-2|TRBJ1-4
CASSRDRADEKLFF
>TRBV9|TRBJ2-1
CASSVGSRDGDEQFF
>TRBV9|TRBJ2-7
CASSVGWDSSYEQYF
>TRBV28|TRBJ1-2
CASKYGGASNYGYTF
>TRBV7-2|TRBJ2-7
CASSSLAGGPYEQYF
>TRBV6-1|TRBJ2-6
CASTGEISGANGLTF
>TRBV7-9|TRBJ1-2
CASSIDGWYGYTF
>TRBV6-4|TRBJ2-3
CASSEGSGGATDTQYF
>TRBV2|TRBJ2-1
CASSVLAGDEQFF
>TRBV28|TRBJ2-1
CASSPLAGGRNEQFF
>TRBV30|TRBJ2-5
CACDRGGETQYF
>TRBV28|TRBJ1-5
CASIPGGGVAVSSNQPQHF
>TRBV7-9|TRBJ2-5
CASSPGLEKGKTQYF
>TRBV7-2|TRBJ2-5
CASTRSQGGETQYF
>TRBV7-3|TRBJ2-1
CASRSLAGAGGEQFF
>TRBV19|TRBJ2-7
CAGGKRDSYEQYF
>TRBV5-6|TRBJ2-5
CASSLVLSQETQYF
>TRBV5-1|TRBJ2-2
CASKAGGNTGELFF
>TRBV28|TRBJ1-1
CASREQGAGTEAFF
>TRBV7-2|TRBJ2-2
CASSLRTSGGWNTGELFF
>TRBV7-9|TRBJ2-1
CASSLPRDHPGEGNEQFF
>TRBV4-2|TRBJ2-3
CASSIGGVASTDTQYF
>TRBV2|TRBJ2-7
CASKTGSSYEQYF
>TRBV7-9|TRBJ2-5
CASSSGGSETQYF
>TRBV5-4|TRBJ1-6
CASSFGQGTPLHF
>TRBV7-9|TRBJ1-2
CASSLHSTGGGFYGYTF
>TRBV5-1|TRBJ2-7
CASSFRQGEGREQYF
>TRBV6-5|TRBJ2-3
CASSFTGGPGDTQYF
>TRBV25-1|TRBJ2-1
CASSAGQGVYNEQFF
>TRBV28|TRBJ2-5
CASSPRGGGAETQYF